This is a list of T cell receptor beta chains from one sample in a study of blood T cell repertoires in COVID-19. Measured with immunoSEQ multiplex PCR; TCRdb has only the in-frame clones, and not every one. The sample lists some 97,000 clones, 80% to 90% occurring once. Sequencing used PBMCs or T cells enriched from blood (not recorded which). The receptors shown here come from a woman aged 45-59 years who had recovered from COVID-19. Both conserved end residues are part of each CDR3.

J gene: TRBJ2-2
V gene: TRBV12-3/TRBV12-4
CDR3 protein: CASSPEGGELFF

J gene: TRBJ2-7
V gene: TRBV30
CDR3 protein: CAWSGGSYEQYF

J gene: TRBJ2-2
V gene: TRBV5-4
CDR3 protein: CASRPTTGAGELFF

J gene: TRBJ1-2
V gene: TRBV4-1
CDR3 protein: CASSRTGTGIEGYTF

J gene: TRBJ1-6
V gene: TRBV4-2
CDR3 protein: CASSQPTAGGVGSPLHF

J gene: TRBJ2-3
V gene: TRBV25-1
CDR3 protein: CASSELRGQGRSDTQYF

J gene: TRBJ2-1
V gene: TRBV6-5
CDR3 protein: CASSALAGEQFF

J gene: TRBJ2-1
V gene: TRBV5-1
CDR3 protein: CASSTPRGGAYEQFF

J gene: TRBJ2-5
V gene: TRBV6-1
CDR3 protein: CASSFETSGSHAQYF

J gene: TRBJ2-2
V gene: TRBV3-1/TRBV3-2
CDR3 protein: CASSQGRGDINTGELFF

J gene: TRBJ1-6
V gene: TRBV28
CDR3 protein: CASSLTGVRNSPLHF

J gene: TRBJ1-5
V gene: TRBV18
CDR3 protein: CASSLTTGQGISGNQPQHF

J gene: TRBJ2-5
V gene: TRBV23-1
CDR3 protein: CASSLPSPSGGETQYF

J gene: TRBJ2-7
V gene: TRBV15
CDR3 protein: CATSPGGREQYF

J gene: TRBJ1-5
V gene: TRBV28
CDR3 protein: CASGPAGARNQPQHF

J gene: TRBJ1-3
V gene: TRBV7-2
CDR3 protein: CASSPGTGVLGNTIYF

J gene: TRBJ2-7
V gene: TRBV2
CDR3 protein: CASSAYRGPLEQYF

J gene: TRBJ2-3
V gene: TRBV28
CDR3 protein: CASSLREGADTQYF

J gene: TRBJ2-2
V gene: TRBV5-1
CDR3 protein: CASSSQGYTGELFF

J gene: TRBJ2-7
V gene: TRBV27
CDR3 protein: CASSWRAGLYEQYF

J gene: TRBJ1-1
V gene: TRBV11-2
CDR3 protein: CASSAGGRITEAFF

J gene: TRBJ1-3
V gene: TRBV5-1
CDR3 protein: CASSLAGYGNTIYF

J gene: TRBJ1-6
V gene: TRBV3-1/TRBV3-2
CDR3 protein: CASSRQGGSYNSPLHF

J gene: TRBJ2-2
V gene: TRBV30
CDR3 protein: CAWSNTGYANTGELFF

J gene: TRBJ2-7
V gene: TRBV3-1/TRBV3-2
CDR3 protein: CASRQGFEQYF

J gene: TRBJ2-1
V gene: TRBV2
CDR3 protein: CASSPGTGGFSEQFF

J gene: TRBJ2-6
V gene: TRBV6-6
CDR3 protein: CASGSGSPPGANVLTF

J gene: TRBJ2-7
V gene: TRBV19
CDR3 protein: CASSIQRGGSYEQYF

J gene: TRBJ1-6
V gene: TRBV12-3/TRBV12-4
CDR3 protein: CASSLEGNSPLHF

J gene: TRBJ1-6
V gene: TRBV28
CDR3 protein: CASSPAGRRNSPLHF

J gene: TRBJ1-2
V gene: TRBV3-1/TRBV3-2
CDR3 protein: CASSQGVVEGYTF

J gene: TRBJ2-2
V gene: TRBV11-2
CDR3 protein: CASTFTSGTGELFF

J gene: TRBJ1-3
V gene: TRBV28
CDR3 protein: CASSFLFGRAQGNTIYF

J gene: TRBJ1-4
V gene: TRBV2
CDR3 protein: CASTGQWEKLFF

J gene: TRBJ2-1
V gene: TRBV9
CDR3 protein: CASSVEGSGIYNEQFF

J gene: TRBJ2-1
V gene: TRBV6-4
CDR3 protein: CASSDSSRDRITFF

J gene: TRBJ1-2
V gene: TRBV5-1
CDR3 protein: CASSLGQGEVYGYTF

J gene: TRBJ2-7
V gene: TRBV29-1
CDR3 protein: CSVDERGAGEQYF

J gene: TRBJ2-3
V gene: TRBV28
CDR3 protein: CASSVMRGGRTDTQYF

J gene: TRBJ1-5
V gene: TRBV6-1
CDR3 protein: CASSPTGNQPQHF

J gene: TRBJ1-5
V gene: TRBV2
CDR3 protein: CASKVREWGNQPQHF

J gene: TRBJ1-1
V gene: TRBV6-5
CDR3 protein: CASRRPNRGTEAFF

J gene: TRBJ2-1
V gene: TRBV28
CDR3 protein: CASSLVRQGAGNEQFF

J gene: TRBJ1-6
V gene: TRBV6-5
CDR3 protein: CASWDSSYNSPLHF

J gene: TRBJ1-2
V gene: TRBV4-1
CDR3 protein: CASSLSSGGGYTF

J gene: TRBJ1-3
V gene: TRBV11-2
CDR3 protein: CVIPRGSSGNTIYF

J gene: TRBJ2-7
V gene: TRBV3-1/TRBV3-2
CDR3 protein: CASSQDRSYEQYF

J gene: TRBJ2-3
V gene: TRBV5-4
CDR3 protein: CASSLLAGGSLRTDTQYF

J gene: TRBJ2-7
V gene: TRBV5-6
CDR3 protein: CASSLVSGAPYEQYF

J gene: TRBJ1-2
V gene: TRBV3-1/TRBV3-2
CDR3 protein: CASSQDPWTLTF